The 20 T cell receptor beta chains listed next were all sequenced from one sample in a study of T cells in Graves' hyperthyroidism and ophthalmopathy. RNA transcripts provided the source from which TCR beta CDR3 regions were amplified. The HTBI set primed first-round TCR CDR3 RT-PCR. A single record per CDR3 protein comes from TCRdb applying MiXCR to the multiplex PCR reads. The sample contains 280,000 or so distinct CDR3 sequences, about 25% of which appear only once. Sequenced input: blood. These receptors came from a man between 35 and 55 years old with Graves' hyperthyroidism that later progressed to Graves' ophthalmopathy.

The table lists this clonotype with a count of one. The chain joins TRBV15 to TRBJ1-5, with D possibly matching TRBD1 (6 bases). Trimming took off 3 bases at V and 1 base at J, with 13 bases between the two ends. From germline, CDR1 is LNHNV and CDR2 YYDKDF (reference sequence). This CDR3 region has 16 residues. CDR3 in DNA: TGTGCCACCAGCAGCCTTACAGGGCACAGCAATCAGCCCCAGCATTTT. This codes for CATSSLTGHSNQPQHF.

This clonotype was detected ten times or more. V usage is TRBV29-1 and J usage is TRBJ2-5; 12 bases align to TRBD2. J was trimmed by 5 bases and V by 6 bases; bases with no gene match: 10. The germline CDR1 and CDR2 sequences are SQVTM and ANQGSEA. The CDR3 has 15 amino acids. The CDR3 protein is CSVRILAGGRETQYF. CDR3 coding DNA: TGCAGCGTCCGAATTCTAGCGGGAGGGAGGGAGACCCAGTACTTC.

The table lists this clonotype with many counts. The chain recombines TRBV4-2 with TRBJ2-1, with TRBD2 as a possible D gene (6 bases). Per the germline V gene, CDR1 is LGHNA and CDR2 is YNFKEQ. Between the trimmed V and J ends, which lost 1 base and 1 base, there was a span of 14 bases. The CDR3 covers 17 residues. The CDR3 protein is CASSQARDSPSYNEQFF. The CDR3 bases are TGTGCCAGCAGCCAAGCCCGGGACTCCCCTTCCTACAATGAGCAGTTCTTC.

Ten or more counts support this clonotype. A read error may explain this, as a much larger clone is one base away. The V call is TRBV24-1, the J call TRBJ2-5; a weak D match, TRBD2 (6 bases). Per the germline V gene, CDR1 is KGHDR and CDR2 is SFDVKD. This CDR3 has 14 amino acids. CDR3 DNA: TGTGCCACCAGTGAGGCGGGGTCCCAAGGGACCCAGTACTTC. Its translation is CATSEAGSQGTQYF.

The chain recombines TRBV6-2 or TRBV6-3 with TRBJ2-5; maybe TRBD2 (5 bases). V lost 6 bases and J 10 bases, leaving 21 bases between the germline ends. Germline assignment: CDR1 MNHEY and CDR2 SVGEGT. This CDR3 comprises 14 residues. The CDR3 DNA is TGTGCCAGCAGCTTACCTCCCCCTAGCCGAGTCCAGTACTTC. This codes for CASSLPPPSRVQYF.

This clonotype was seen at least ten times. CDR3 sequence (DNA): TGTGCCAGCACCCCGCTACAGGGGGCTGGGGGCTACACCTTC. This gives the protein CASTPLQGAGGYTF. This chain links TRBV28 with TRBJ1-2; 9 nucleotides match TRBD1. The germline CDR1 and CDR2 sequences are MDHEN and SYDVKM. The CDR3 has 14 residues. V gave up 7 bases and J gave up 8 bases; unmatched junction bases: 11.

This clonotype was counted many times. The chain combines TRBV20-1 with TRBJ2-7; no clear D. The germline CDR1 and CDR2 sequences are DFQATT and SNEGSKA (reference sequence). V was pared by 8 bases and J by 1 base, with 15 bases between. The CDR3 has 13 residues. The chain's CDR3 is CSLMGESSYEQYF. The CDR3 DNA is TGCAGTCTAATGGGCGAGTCTTCCTACGAGCAGTACTTC.

This clonotype was picked up many times. This chain uses TRBV30 with TRBJ1-5; D gene unclear. Deletions cut 0 bases from V and 9 bases from J, with 9 bases between. The CDR3 is 12 residues long. Germline V lookup: CDR1 GTSNPN, CDR2 SVGIG (reference sequence). In DNA, the CDR3 is TGTGCCTGGAGTGTGGACCGGGGGCCCCAGCATTTT. Translated: CAWSVDRGPQHF.

This clonotype has a count of ten or more. The CDR3 bases are TGCGCCAGCAGAGGGACAGGGTCCCCCGGGGAGCTGTTTTTT. Its protein is CASRGTGSPGELFF. The chain combines TRBV5-1 with TRBJ2-2; TRBD1 matches at 9 bases. The germline gives CDR1 SGHRS, CDR2 YFSETQ. The CDR3 has 14 residues. The trim removed 5 bases at V and 6 bases at J, leaving 5 bases unmatched.

The rearrangement uses TRBV29-1 and TRBJ2-5; tentatively, D is TRBD1 (6 bases). The CDR3 extends over 13 amino acids. Germline lookup yields CDR1 SQVTM and CDR2 ANQGSEA. Trimming shortened V by 6 bases and J by 0 bases, and 11 bases separated the two germline ends. The CDR3 DNA reads TGCAGCGTCGACGGACAGTACCAAGAGACCCAGTACTTC. Amino acid sequence: CSVDGQYQETQYF.

There are many counts of this clonotype. V and J are TRBV29-1 and TRBJ1-1; D not certain. Germline CDR1 is SQVTM and CDR2 is ANQGSEA. This CDR3 is 11 amino acids long. V was clipped by 3 bases and J by 8 bases, with 10 bases between them. The CDR3 sequence: CSVEDPGEAFF. For the CDR3, the DNA is TGCAGCGTTGAGGATCCCGGGGAAGCTTTCTTT.

Ten or more counts support this clonotype. The rearrangement links TRBV29-1 to TRBJ1-1, with D possibly matching TRBD1 (5 bases). V was pared by 5 bases and J by 0 bases, with 10 bases between. Germline-derived CDR1 and CDR2 are SQVTM and ANQGSEA. There are 13 residues in the CDR3. Here the CDR3 reads CSVQGVMNTEAFF. CDR3 bases: TGCAGCGTTCAAGGGGTGATGAACACTGAAGCTTTCTTT.

This clonotype was seen repeatedly, ten times or more. The chain recombines TRBV12-3 or TRBV12-4 with TRBJ2-5; the match to TRBD2 covers 12 bases. This CDR3 has 15 amino acids. V lost 7 bases to trimming and J lost 4 bases; unmatched junction nucleotides: 7. The CDR3 reads CASTRTSGAGETQYF. As DNA, the CDR3 is TGTGCCAGCACCCGGACTAGCGGGGCGGGAGAGACCCAGTACTTC.

This clonotype was counted many times. V usage is TRBV7-9 and J usage is TRBJ1-2; TRBD1 is a possible D gene (5 bases). Trimming cost V 5 bases and J 10 bases, with 14 bases left between them. The length of the CDR3 is 12 residues. Germline assignment: CDR1 SEHNR and CDR2 FQNEAQ (reference sequence). The CDR3 is CASSPDSRDYTF. In DNA form, the CDR3 reads TGTGCCAGCAGCCCTGACAGTAGAGACTACACCTTC.

This clonotype was detected ten times or more. The chain joins TRBV6-1 to TRBJ2-2, with D uncertain. Trimming removed 3 bases from V and 5 bases from J, with 13 bases in between. CDR3 length equals 15 residues. Germline CDR1 is MNHNS and CDR2 is SASEGT. CDR3 sequence: CASSDFTRVTGELFF. Written as DNA, the CDR3 is TGTGCCAGCAGTGACTTTACTCGGGTTACCGGGGAGCTGTTTTTT.

This clonotype was observed a few times. This chain links TRBV3-1 with TRBJ2-7, with 7 bases lining up with TRBD1. The CDR3 length is 15 residues. Germline V lookup: CDR1 LGHDT, CDR2 YNNKEL (reference sequence). V was clipped by 5 bases and J by 7 bases; unmatched bases: 14. CDR3 sequence reads: CASSETGTDPWEQYF. The CDR3 DNA reads TGTGCCAGCAGCGAAACCGGGACAGATCCTTGGGAGCAGTACTTC.

This chain uses TRBV20-1 with TRBJ2-7; either TRBD1 or TRBD2 may fit D (6 bases each). The CDR3 runs 12 residues. Trimming took 3 bases from V and 3 from J, leaving 9 bases between them. CDR1 is DFQATT, CDR2 SNEGSKA, per germline (reference sequence). CDR3 sequence reads: CSASGGYYEQYF. The CDR3 DNA reads as TGCAGTGCTAGCGGGGGCTACTACGAGCAGTACTTC.

This clonotype has a count of ten or more. The rearrangement joins TRBV7-2 to TRBJ2-7, with D unclear. CDR3 length: 15 residues. Trimming removed 6 bases at V and 5 bases at J, with 20 bases between. CDR1 and CDR2 from the germline V gene are SGHTA and FQGNSA. Written as DNA, the CDR3 is TGTGCCAGCAGAAGGCCGAGCGTCTTGGCCAACGAGCAGTACTTC. It specifies CASRRPSVLANEQYF.

The genes are TRBV20-1 and TRBJ2-7; 8 bases line up with TRBD2. Germline CDR1 reads DFQATT; CDR2 reads SNEGSKA (reference sequence). The CDR3 consists of 14 residues. V shed 4 bases, J shed 3 bases, and the junction held 8 bases outside the gene matches. The CDR3 region is CSATAGVGGYEQYF. The CDR3 DNA reads as TGCAGTGCTACAGCGGGAGTAGGGGGCTACGAGCAGTACTTC.

V usage is TRBV5-1 and J usage is TRBJ2-7; D may match TRBD1 or TRBD2 (5 bases each). Germline V gene sequence: CDR1 SGHRS, CDR2 YFSETQ. V lost 0 bases and J lost 4, with 11 bases in between. The CDR3 has 14 residues. In DNA form, the CDR3 reads TGCGCCAGCAGCTTGGGGGACCACGTATACGAGCAGTACTTC. Protein: CASSLGDHVYEQYF.